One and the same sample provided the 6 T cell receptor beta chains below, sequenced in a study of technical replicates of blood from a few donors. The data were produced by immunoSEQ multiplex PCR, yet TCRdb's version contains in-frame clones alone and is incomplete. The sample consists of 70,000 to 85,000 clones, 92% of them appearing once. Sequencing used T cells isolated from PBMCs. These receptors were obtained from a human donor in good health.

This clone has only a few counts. Here the CDR3 reads CASSSTSGVDEQFF. For the CDR3, the DNA is TGTGCCAGCAGCTCGACTAGCGGGGTGGATGAGCAGTTCTTC. The chain employs TRBV7-3 and TRBJ2-1, with 11 bases matching TRBD2. From germline, CDR1 is SGHTA and CDR2 FQGTGA. The CDR3 is made up of 14 amino acids. After removal of 4 bases from V and 8 bases from J, the junction contained 4 bases not matched to a gene.

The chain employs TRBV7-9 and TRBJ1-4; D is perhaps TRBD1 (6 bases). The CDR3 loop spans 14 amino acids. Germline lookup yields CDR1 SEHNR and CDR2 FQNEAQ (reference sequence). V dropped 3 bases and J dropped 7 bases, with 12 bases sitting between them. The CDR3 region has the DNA TGTGCCAGCAGCTTGGCAGGGGACGGTGAAAAACTGTTTTTT. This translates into CASSLAGDGEKLFF.

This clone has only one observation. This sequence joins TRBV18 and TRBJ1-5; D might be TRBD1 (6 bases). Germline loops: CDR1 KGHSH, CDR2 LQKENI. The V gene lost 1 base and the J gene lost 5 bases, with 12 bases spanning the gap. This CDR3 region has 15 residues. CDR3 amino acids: CASSPLPDSDQPQHF. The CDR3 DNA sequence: TGTGCCAGCTCACCACTCCCGGACAGCGATCAGCCCCAGCATTTT.

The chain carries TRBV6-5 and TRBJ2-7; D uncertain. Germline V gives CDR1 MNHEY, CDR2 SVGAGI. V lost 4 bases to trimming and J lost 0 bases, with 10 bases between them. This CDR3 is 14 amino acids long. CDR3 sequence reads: CASSSTSGSYEQYF. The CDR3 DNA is TGTGCCAGCAGTTCGACGTCGGGCTCCTACGAGCAGTACTTC.

CDR3 region: CASSQTRYEQYF. The CDR3, as DNA: TGTGCCAGCAGCCAAACACGTTACGAGCAGTACTTC. The genes are TRBV14 and TRBJ2-7; D not resolved. The germline V and J ends were trimmed by 2 bases and 4 bases, with 6 bases remaining between them. The CDR3 is 12 residues long. The germline gives CDR1 SGHDN, CDR2 FVKESK.

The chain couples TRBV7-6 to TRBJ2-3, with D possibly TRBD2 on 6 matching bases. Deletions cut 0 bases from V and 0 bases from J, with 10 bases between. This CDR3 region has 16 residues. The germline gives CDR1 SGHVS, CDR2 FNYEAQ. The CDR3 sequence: CASSLAKGRSTDTQYF. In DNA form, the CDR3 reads TGTGCCAGCAGCTTAGCCAAGGGGAGGAGCACAGATACGCAGTATTTT.